Presented here are 23 T cell receptor beta chains from one specimen sequenced in a study of T cells after yellow fever vaccination. TCRdb re-called the 5' RACE reads with MiXCR, one entry per CDR3 protein. The data contain fewer than 450,000 distinct CDR3 sequences, approximately 8% of them seen just once; the ten biggest clones take up approximately 16%. This sample comprised PBMCs, obtained roughly 45 days after the first yellow fever vaccination. The receptors stem from a man in his late teens or twenties who received the YFV17D yellow fever vaccine.

The V call is TRBV5-1, the J call TRBJ2-3, with D possibly being TRBD1 or TRBD2 (5 bases each). The CDR3 has 14 amino acids. The germline CDR1 and CDR2 sequences are SGHRS and YFSETQ. With 4 bases removed from V and 3 bases from J, the gap between germline ends came to 12 bases. In nucleotides, the CDR3 is TGCGCCAGCAGCCCCGGGGACCCAACAGATACGCAGTATTTT. Its translation: CASSPGDPTDTQYF.

The table lists this clonotype with a few counts. The gene calls are TRBV7-2 and TRBJ2-5; TRBD1 agrees at 7 bases. The germline CDR1 and CDR2 sequences are SGHTA and FQGNSA. The CDR3 length is 16 residues. V shed 2 bases, J shed 5 bases, and the junction held 11 bases outside the gene matches. The CDR3 region has the DNA TGTGCCAGCAGCTTAAGAGAACGACAGGGATGGGAGACCCAGTACTTC. Translation: CASSLRERQGWETQYF.

This clonotype was recorded a few times. The rearrangement links TRBV5-5 to TRBJ2-5, with no clear D. The CDR3 is 12 amino acids. Trimming took 1 base from V and 5 from J, leaving 6 bases between them. Looked up from germline, CDR1 is SGHKS and CDR2 is YYEKEE (reference sequence). The CDR3 reads CASSLSIETQYF. The DNA for the CDR3 is TGTGCCAGCAGCTTGTCGATTGAGACCCAGTACTTC. The full variable domain, rest sourced from reference TRBV5-5 and TRBJ2-5, is DAGVTQSPTHLIKTRGQQVTLRCSPISGHKSVSWYQQVLGQGPQFIFQYYEKEERGRGNFPDRFSARQFPNYSSELNVNALLLGDSALYLCASSLSIETQYFGPGTRLLVL.

This clonotype was seen repeatedly, ten times or more. The V call is TRBV5-1, the J call TRBJ1-1; tentatively, D is TRBD1 (5 bases). Per the germline V gene, CDR1 is SGHRS and CDR2 is YFSETQ. V was pared by 2 bases and J by 4 bases, with 12 bases between. This CDR3 is built from 14 residues. The CDR3 DNA reads as TGCGCCAGCAGCTTCCAGGGCTACGGCACTGAAGCTTTCTTT. Translation: CASSFQGYGTEAFF.

The chain employs TRBV29-1 and TRBJ2-3, with TRBD1 identical over 7 bases. The CDR3 length is 13 residues. The V and J ends lost 4 bases and 2 bases, in that order; junction bases with no gene match: 3. CDR1 and CDR2 (germline): SQVTM, ANQGSEA. The chain's CDR3 is CSVGGQHTDTQYF. The CDR3 DNA reads TGCAGCGTTGGGGGACAGCACACAGATACGCAGTATTTT.

The chain joins TRBV7-2 to TRBJ2-3; 8 bases fit TRBD2. With V trimmed by 3 bases and J by 4 bases, 6 bases remained unmatched. The CDR3 length is 15 residues. CDR1 is SGHTA and CDR2 is FQGNSA in the germline V gene. CDR3 amino acids: CASSFGGGGPDTQYF. CDR3 sequence (DNA): TGTGCCAGCAGCTTCGGGGGGGGCGGACCAGATACGCAGTATTTT.

This clonotype was seen only a few times. V gene TRBV7-9 combines with J gene TRBJ1-2; 7 positions agree with TRBD1. V dropped 5 bases and J dropped 8; count of bases not matched to a gene: 11. Germline V gene lookup returns CDR1 SEHNR and CDR2 FQNEAQ (reference sequence). The CDR3 loop spans 14 amino acids. The CDR3 loop is CASSTTTGLSGYTF. The CDR3 DNA is TGTGCCAGCAGCACGACGACAGGGTTGAGCGGCTACACCTTC.

This chain joins TRBV6-1 and TRBJ2-3; D possibly corresponds to TRBD2 (6 bases). The V gene's germline CDR1 is MNHNS and CDR2 SASEGT. CDR3 length equals 16 residues. The V gene lost 6 bases and the J gene lost 2 bases, with 18 bases spanning the gap. The CDR3 protein is CASSPLAGPSTDTQYF. The CDR3, as DNA: TGTGCCAGCAGCCCCTTGGCGGGACCTTCCACAGATACGCAGTATTTT.

This clonotype appeared a few times. The V call is TRBV5-1, the J call TRBJ2-7, with D perhaps matching TRBD2 (5 bases). The V end lost 1 base, the J end lost 7 bases, and 12 bases lay between the germline ends. The CDR3 is 13 residues long. From germline, CDR1 is SGHRS and CDR2 YFSETQ. CDR3 coding DNA: TGCGCCAGCAGCTTGTTAGGGTCGGGGGAGCAGTACGTC. Its protein is CASSLLGSGEQYV.

This clonotype was found a few times. The genes are TRBV20-1 and TRBJ2-7; no reliable D call. V was cut by 0 bases and J by 6 bases, with 12 bases left in between. The CDR3 has 13 residues. Germline V gene lookup returns CDR1 DFQATT and CDR2 SNEGSKA (reference sequence). The CDR3 DNA is TGCAGTGCTAGAGACCGGACGGCCGGCGAGCAGTACTTC. Its translation: CSARDRTAGEQYF.

The chain uses TRBV18 and TRBJ2-5; D possibly corresponds to TRBD1 (5 bases). Trimming left V 3 bases short and J 2 bases short, with 10 bases between. The CDR3 is 14 residues long. Looked up from germline, CDR1 is KGHSH and CDR2 is LQKENI. For the CDR3, the DNA is TGTGCCAGCTCACCCAGGGCGCAGCAAGAGACCCAGTACTTC. This encodes CASSPRAQQETQYF. Combining the CDR3 with reference TRBV18 and TRBJ2-5 gives the whole variable domain NAGVMQNPRHLVRRRGQEARLRCSPMKGHSHVYWYRQLPEEGLKFMVYLQKENIIDESGMPKERFSAEFPKEGPSILRIQQVVRGDSAAYFCASSPRAQQETQYFGPGTRLLVL.

V gene TRBV10-3 combines with J gene TRBJ2-7; D might be TRBD1 or TRBD2, each matching 5 bases. This CDR3 comprises 15 residues. V was clipped by 6 bases and J by 6 bases, with 21 bases between them. The germline gives CDR1 ENHRY, CDR2 SYGVKD. The CDR3 is CAISLTPGTPGEQYF. In DNA, the CDR3 is TGTGCCATCAGCCTTACCCCCGGGACGCCAGGCGAGCAGTACTTC.

This clonotype was observed many times. The chain joins TRBV4-1 to TRBJ2-2, with D possibly TRBD1 on 5 matching bases. CDR3 length: 16 residues. CDR1 is MGHRA, CDR2 YSYEKL, per germline. V dropped 1 base and J dropped 2 bases, with 11 bases sitting between them. The CDR3 spells CASSQVKGLNTGELFF. In DNA form, the CDR3 reads TGCGCCAGCAGCCAAGTTAAGGGGCTTAACACCGGGGAGCTGTTTTTT.

V usage is TRBV14 and J usage is TRBJ2-3, with a possible D match to TRBD2 (7 bases). This CDR3 has 16 amino acids. Trimming left V 3 bases short and J 4 bases short, with 17 bases between. Germline V lookup: CDR1 SGHDN, CDR2 FVKESK. CDR3 sequence (DNA): TGTGCCAGCAGCCAGATGGGGCGGGGGCCAGCAGATACGCAGTATTTT. Amino acid sequence: CASSQMGRGPADTQYF.

The table lists this clonotype with a few counts. This rearrangement joins TRBV6-5 to TRBJ2-7, with 7 bases aligning to TRBD1. The V gene end was trimmed by 2 bases and the J gene end by 3 bases; junction bases not matched to a gene: 4. The CDR3 consists of 14 residues. The germline gives CDR1 MNHEY, CDR2 SVGAGI. The DNA for the CDR3 is TGTGCCAGCAGTTACCGACAGGGAGACTACGAGCAGTACTTC. This encodes CASSYRQGDYEQYF.

V usage is TRBV4-3 and J usage is TRBJ1-4; TRBD1 agrees at 8 bases. V shed 6 bases and J 4 bases; nucleotides not matched to a gene: 4. Germline V gene data show CDR1 as LGHNA and CDR2 as YSLEER. CDR3 length equals 14 residues. The CDR3 spells CASSRDRLNEKLFF. CDR3 coding DNA: TGCGCCAGCAGTCGGGACAGGCTTAATGAAAAACTGTTTTTT.

DNA of the CDR3: TGCAGTGCCGAGGGACTAGCGATAGAAGAGACCCAGTACTTC. It is translated as CSAEGLAIEETQYF. The gene calls are TRBV20-1 and TRBJ2-5; TRBD2 matches at 10 bases. The CDR3 runs to 14 residues. Germline loops: CDR1 DFQATT, CDR2 SNEGSKA (reference sequence). Trimming took 6 bases from V and 3 from J; bases not matched to a gene: 7.

This clonotype was picked up a small number of times. The V call is TRBV7-8, the J call TRBJ2-7, with a weak D call TRBD1 (6 bases). Trimming cost V 2 bases and J 1 base, with 12 bases left between them. CDR1 is SGHVS, CDR2 FQNEAQ, per germline. The CDR3 has 15 amino acids. The CDR3 DNA reads TGTGCCAGCAGCTTATTGAGGACAGATTCCTACGAGCAGTACTTC. It translates to CASSLLRTDSYEQYF. Looking up the rest from reference TRBV7-8 and TRBJ2-7 gives the full variable domain: GAGVSQSPRYKVAKRGQDVALRCDPISGHVSLFWYQQALGQGPEFLTYFQNEAQLDKSGLPSDRFFAERPEGSVSTLKIQRTQQEDSAVYLCASSLLRTDSYEQYFGPGTRLTVT.

The V gene is TRBV20-1, the J gene TRBJ2-7, with 9 bases that match TRBD1. The V segment lost 5 bases and the J segment 7 bases; nucleotides outside the gene matches: 12. The CDR3 covers 14 residues. The germline V gene encodes CDR1 DFQATT and CDR2 SNEGSKA (reference sequence). The CDR3 protein is CSAPADGTGIEQYV. The CDR3 DNA sequence: TGCAGTGCTCCAGCCGACGGGACAGGGATTGAGCAGTACGTC.

This clonotype was seen ten or more times. This rearrangement joins TRBV20-1 to TRBJ1-4, with 9 nucleotides matching TRBD1. This CDR3 is built from 16 residues. Germline CDR1 is DFQATT and CDR2 is SNEGSKA (reference sequence). Trimming cost V 1 base and J 8 bases; bases outside gene matches: 11. In nucleotides, the CDR3 is TGCAGTGCTAGAGTCCGCCTGGACAGGGGTAGGGAAAAACTGTTTTTT. The encoded protein is CSARVRLDRGREKLFF.

This clonotype showed up many times. The V and J genes are TRBV11-2 and TRBJ2-3; D not certain. Germline CDR1 and CDR2: SGHAT and FQNNGV. The CDR3 has 14 amino acids. V shed 1 base and J shed 2 bases, with 7 bases lying between them. The CDR3 DNA is TGTGCCAGCAGCTTAGCGGCTTACACAGATACGCAGTATTTT. It codes for CASSLAAYTDTQYF.

This clonotype has more than one count but fewer than ten. The chain uses TRBV29-1 and TRBJ2-1; 7 bases line up with TRBD2. This CDR3 contains 12 residues. The trim removed 3 bases at V and 8 bases at J, leaving 4 bases unmatched. Germline V lookup: CDR1 SQVTM, CDR2 ANQGSEA. CDR3 nucleotide sequence: TGCAGCGTTGAGGCGACTAGCTATGAGCAGTTCTTC. It codes for CSVEATSYEQFF.

This clonotype has only a few counts. This rearrangement joins TRBV7-8 to TRBJ2-1, with 7 bases that match TRBD2. V shed 2 bases, J shed 4 bases, and the junction held 5 bases outside the gene matches. CDR3 length equals 15 residues. Germline V gene data show CDR1 as SGHVS and CDR2 as FQNEAQ. The CDR3: CASSLRLAQYNEQFF. The CDR3 coding sequence is TGTGCCAGCAGCTTAAGACTAGCCCAGTACAATGAGCAGTTCTTC.